These T cell receptor beta chains were read from a single sample in a study of T cells of healthy individuals. TCRdb itself ran the 5' RACE reads through MiXCR, one entry per CDR3 protein. The sample has 95,000 to 100,000 distinct CDR3 sequences, approximately 16% seen once; the top ten hold roughly 6.1%. These TCRs come from a human donor in good health. Both conserved end residues are part of each CDR3. The order of the fields is CDR3 protein, CDR3 DNA, D gene, clone size, V gene, J gene. The D gene is left open where the match is weak. Size is omitted from some rows. Given values are once, few, many or a class for expanded clones.

CASSQVGFRDSPLHGELFF,TGCGCCAGCAGCCAAGTCGGATTCCGGGACAGCCCTCTTCACGGGGAGCTGTTTTTT,TRBD1,-,TRBV4-1,TRBJ2-2
CASSTTGPQGSYEQYF,TGTGCCAGCAGTACAACAGGTCCCCAGGGCTCCTACGAGCAGTACTTC,-,many,TRBV28,TRBJ2-7
CSARDPIPHQPQHF,TGCAGTGCTAGAGACCCAATTCCCCACCAGCCCCAGCATTTT,-,-,TRBV20-1,TRBJ1-5
CASSQTVPRTGRGDWSYNEQFF,TGTGCCAGCAGCCAAACCGTCCCACGGACAGGGCGGGGAGATTGGTCCTACAATGAGCAGTTCTTC,TRBD1,few,TRBV7-9,TRBJ2-1
CASSLESGSSYNEQFF,TGTGCCAGCAGCTTAGAAAGCGGGAGCTCCTACAATGAGCAGTTCTTC,TRBD2,few,TRBV7-8,TRBJ2-1
CASSRSGTEETQYF,TGTGCCAGCAGCCGTTCCGGGACAGAAGAGACCCAGTACTTC,TRBD1,-,TRBV5-5,TRBJ2-5
CATDPGQEAFF,TGTGCCACCGATCCGGGACAGGAAGCTTTCTTT,TRBD1,-,TRBV10-3,TRBJ1-1
CASSLTPLTYEQYF,TGTGCCAGCAGCCTGACCCCTCTCACCTACGAGCAGTACTTC,-,-,TRBV7-8,TRBJ2-7
CASSQVRTSGSLGKETQYF,TGCGCCAGCAGCCAAGTTCGGACTAGCGGGAGTCTGGGAAAAGAGACCCAGTACTTC,TRBD2,few,TRBV4-1,TRBJ2-5
CSASAAANNEQFF,TGCAGTGCTAGTGCAGCGGCGAACAATGAGCAGTTCTTC,-,few,TRBV20-1,TRBJ2-1
CASSLELSYNEQFF,TGTGCCAGCAGCTTGGAACTGAGTTACAATGAGCAGTTCTTC,-,many,TRBV5-5,TRBJ2-1
CASSSGLAGGLNEQYF,TGTGCCAGCAGCTCCGGACTAGCGGGGGGGCTAAACGAGCAGTACTTC,TRBD2,few,TRBV11-1,TRBJ2-7
CASSSLDSGDQETQYF,TGTGCCAGCAGCTCCCTCGATAGCGGTGATCAAGAGACCCAGTACTTC,-,-,TRBV7-9,TRBJ2-5
CASSLRQGATNEKLFF,TGTGCCAGCAGCTTGCGGCAGGGGGCAACTAATGAAAAACTGTTTTTT,TRBD1,-,TRBV5-6,TRBJ1-4
CASSPTPGLAGKNTGELFF,TGTGCCAGCAGTCCTACCCCGGGACTAGCGGGAAAGAACACCGGGGAGCTGTTTTTT,TRBD2,many,TRBV12-3/TRBV12-4,TRBJ2-2
CASILQQRTYEQYF,TGTGCCAGCATTCTTCAACAGCGAACCTACGAGCAGTACTTC,-,-,TRBV2,TRBJ2-7
CASSFDPDQPQHF,TGTGCCAGTTCTTTCGACCCCGATCAGCCCCAGCATTTT,-,-,TRBV19,TRBJ1-5
CASSPSPLRGDTQYF,TGCGCCAGCAGCCCGAGTCCACTCCGGGGGGATACGCAGTATTTT,-,-,TRBV4-3,TRBJ2-3
CASSLGQKETQYF,TGTGCCAGCAGCTTAGGGCAGAAAGAGACCCAGTACTTC,-,many,TRBV7-6,TRBJ2-5
CASSEARAGELFF,TGTGCCAGCAGTGAAGCCAGGGCCGGGGAGCTGTTTTTT,-,-,TRBV2,TRBJ2-2
CASSPDRLREQYF,TGTGCCAGCAGCCCCGACAGGTTACGCGAGCAGTACTTC,-,-,TRBV7-9,TRBJ2-7
CAIKRGDRGLDGYTF,TGTGCCATCAAGAGGGGGGACAGGGGCCTAGATGGCTACACCTTC,TRBD1,few,TRBV10-3,TRBJ1-2
CSVVGRLQETQYF,TGCAGCGTTGTAGGGAGACTCCAAGAGACCCAGTACTTC,-,many,TRBV29-1,TRBJ2-5
CASSPPQGADTGELFF,TGTGCCAGCAGCCCCCCACAGGGTGCGGACACCGGGGAGCTGTTTTTT,-,-,TRBV9,TRBJ2-2
CASIPRDAYNEQFF,TGTGCCAGCATTCCCCGGGACGCCTACAATGAGCAGTTCTTC,-,-,TRBV5-5,TRBJ2-1
CASTKILAGGLNEQFF,TGTGCCAGCACCAAAATTCTAGCGGGGGGTTTGAATGAGCAGTTCTTC,TRBD2,-,TRBV27,TRBJ2-1
CASSRPRRKTRYGYTF,TGTGCCAGCAGTCGCCCGCGCAGAAAAACACGCTATGGCTACACCTTC,-,few,TRBV28,TRBJ1-2
CASSSVGLAGFSYNEQFF,TGTGCCAGCAGTTCCGTGGGGCTAGCGGGATTCTCCTACAATGAGCAGTTCTTC,TRBD2,-,TRBV9,TRBJ2-1
CASPGALNEQFF,TGTGCCTCCCCGGGCGCGCTAAATGAGCAGTTCTTC,-,-,TRBV10-3,TRBJ2-1
CASSPRTSGGRDTQYF,TGTGCCAGCAGCCCTCGGACTAGCGGGGGGCGAGATACGCAGTATTTT,TRBD2,-,TRBV7-8,TRBJ2-3
CSDTSGINNEQFF,TGCAGTGATACTAGCGGCATCAACAATGAGCAGTTCTTC,TRBD2,many,TRBV20-1,TRBJ2-1